Listed below are T cell receptor beta chains from one sample, sequenced in a study of blood T cells in healthy people across ages. Each CDR3 protein gets one entry after TCRdb re-called the 5' RACE reads with MiXCR. The table records over 950,000 distinct CDR3 sequences, around two fifths of them present only once. Specimen: blood. Receptors originate from a man aged 18 to 29 in good health. Both conserved end residues are part of each CDR3. A D gene is named only where the DNA matches it firmly.

cdr3_aa: CAISERDSRQETQFF; v_call: TRBV10-3; d_call: NA
cdr3_aa: CASSPLLREQADTQYF; v_call: TRBV28; d_call: NA
cdr3_aa: CASSLIRGGPGDTQYF; v_call: TRBV11-2; d_call: TRBD2
cdr3_aa: CASSLQTPETQYF; v_call: TRBV7-9; d_call: NA
cdr3_aa: CAIRRRTSGTGTDTQYF; v_call: TRBV10-3; d_call: TRBD2
cdr3_aa: CAISESTVLPSSGANVLTF; v_call: TRBV10-3; d_call: NA
cdr3_aa: CAWSRLEGYTF; v_call: TRBV30; d_call: NA
cdr3_aa: CASTRGLAGGQDTQYF; v_call: TRBV6-5; d_call: TRBD2
cdr3_aa: CASREGQPTNEKLFF; v_call: TRBV19; d_call: NA
cdr3_aa: CASSVGTSSKTQYF; v_call: TRBV10-2; d_call: TRBD2
cdr3_aa: CATSSRLAGDLGTDTQYF; v_call: TRBV15; d_call: TRBD2
cdr3_aa: CASSLEQGHYNEQFF; v_call: TRBV7-8; d_call: TRBD1
cdr3_aa: CASSKGGTDVETQYF; v_call: TRBV21-1; d_call: NA
cdr3_aa: CASSQAEGYTF; v_call: TRBV3-1; d_call: NA
cdr3_aa: CASSVLGVGGDEQYF; v_call: TRBV9; d_call: NA
cdr3_aa: CASSETRGPGYTF; v_call: TRBV2; d_call: NA
cdr3_aa: CGASLGNNEQFF; v_call: TRBV20-1; d_call: NA
cdr3_aa: CASSYSIRGDQPQHF; v_call: TRBV6-6; d_call: NA
cdr3_aa: CASSSDTPSTDTQYF; v_call: TRBV7-2; d_call: NA
cdr3_aa: CASSLTGTFFQETQYF; v_call: TRBV14; d_call: NA
cdr3_aa: CASSNAIQGKAFF; v_call: TRBV13; d_call: NA
cdr3_aa: CASSVGGNLEKLFF; v_call: TRBV9; d_call: NA
cdr3_aa: CASSLGLGTYNEQYF; v_call: TRBV7-2; d_call: NA
cdr3_aa: CASSLASGTLFEKLFF; v_call: TRBV7-9; d_call: NA
cdr3_aa: CASSKGGASTDTQYF; v_call: TRBV4-3; d_call: NA
cdr3_aa: CASGLALTGSKNEQFF; v_call: TRBV12-5; d_call: TRBD1
cdr3_aa: CASITATTGELFF; v_call: TRBV19; d_call: NA